This entry lists 19 T cell receptor beta chains sequenced from one sample in a study of shared clonotypes between healthy human individuals. Data came from immunoSEQ multiplex PCR; TCRdb stores just in-frame clones and leaves some out. The sample consists of 1,400,000 or so clones, around 98.5% of them appearing once. The sequenced sample consisted of naive CD4+ T cells sorted from blood. Subset meaning: CD45RA+ positively selected. Receptors were obtained from a man aged 25-40 years in good health.

This chain connects TRBV4-3 to TRBJ2-7; D may be TRBD1 or TRBD2 (7 bases each). V was shortened by 4 bases and J by 2 bases, with 15 bases between the two germline ends. This CDR3 is 15 amino acids long. The germline CDR1 and CDR2 sequences are LGHNA and YSLEER. For the CDR3, the DNA is TGCGCCAGCAGCCCAGGGGGGGCGGTCGCCTACGAGCAGTACTTC. It encodes CASSPGGAVAYEQYF.

V usage is TRBV7-8 and J usage is TRBJ2-1; D is perhaps TRBD2 (5 bases). Trimming removed 5 bases from V and 7 bases from J, with 15 bases in between. The CDR3 runs to 14 residues. CDR1 and CDR2 (germline): SGHVS, FQNEAQ. CDR3 sequence reads: CASSTRLIRNEQFF. Written as DNA, the CDR3 is TGTGCCAGCAGCACGCGACTAATTAGAAATGAGCAGTTCTTC.

Points on this clone: Other DNA sequences of this sample code for an identical CDR3. This sequence joins TRBV5-1 and TRBJ1-1; 7 nucleotides line up with TRBD1. CDR3 length equals 14 residues. Germline V gene sequence: CDR1 SGHRS, CDR2 YFSETQ. V gave up 4 bases and J gave up 4 bases; unmatched junction bases: 7. CDR3 nucleotides: TGCGCCAGCAGCGCATTGACAGGGAGCACTGAAGCTTTCTTT. Amino acids: CASSALTGSTEAFF.

The rearrangement joins TRBV27 to TRBJ1-1; D call uncertain. The CDR3 is 14 residues long. Germline-derived CDR1 and CDR2 are MNHEY and SMNVEV (reference sequence). Trimming stripped 0 bases from V and 9 bases from J, with 14 bases between. The CDR3 region has the DNA TGTGCCAGCAGTTTATCGATCAGTAGCGGAAAAGCTTTCTTT. It encodes CASSLSISSGKAFF.

The chain is built from TRBV28 and TRBJ2-2, with 14 bases fitting TRBD2. With 6 bases clipped from V and 5 bases from J, the junction kept 5 bases outside the gene matches. Germline V gene data show CDR1 as MDHEN and CDR2 as SYDVKM. The CDR3 is 16 amino acids. The CDR3 bases are TGTGCCAGCAGATCGGGACTAGCGGGAGTTACCGGGGAGCTGTTTTTT. This translates into CASRSGLAGVTGELFF.

This chain connects TRBV28 to TRBJ1-5, with D perhaps matching TRBD1 (5 bases). This CDR3 is 16 amino acids long. Trimming pared 6 bases from V and 2 bases from J, leaving 17 bases between. Germline CDR1 and CDR2: MDHEN and SYDVKM. In DNA, the CDR3 is TGTGCCAGCAGCAATCATCGGGGCCAGGGCAATCAGCCCCAGCATTTT. This gives the protein CASSNHRGQGNQPQHF. The full variable domain, in which reference TRBV28 and TRBJ1-5 provide the parts outside the CDR3, is DVKVTQSSRYLVKRTGEKVFLECVQDMDHENMFWYRQDPGLGLRLIYFSYDVKMKEKGDIPEGYSVSREKKERFSLILESASTNQTSMYLCASSNHRGQGNQPQHFGDGTRLSIL.

The genes are TRBV5-1 and TRBJ2-7; tentatively, D is TRBD2 (6 bases). Germline-derived CDR1 and CDR2 are SGHRS and YFSETQ. The CDR3 extends over 14 amino acids. V lost 0 bases and J lost 7, with 14 bases in between. Here the CDR3 DNA reads TGCGCCAGCAGCTTGGCGCCCCAGGGAGGTGAGCAGTACTTC. It encodes CASSLAPQGGEQYF.

The chain couples TRBV6-5 to TRBJ1-4; no definite D call. Looked up from germline, CDR1 is MNHEY and CDR2 is SVGAGI. The CDR3 runs 15 residues. Trimming took off 8 bases at V and 0 bases at J, with 13 bases between the two ends. Written as DNA, the CDR3 is TGTGCCAGCGGAAGAATTCTTACAACTAATGAAAAACTGTTTTTT. The encoded protein is CASGRILTTNEKLFF.

Remarks on this clone: The junction shows a germline mismatch at one end, possibly a read error. V is TRBV6-1 and J is TRBJ1-5, with D tentatively TRBD1 (5 bases). The CDR3 contains 12 residues. Germline V lookup: CDR1 MNHNS, CDR2 SASEGT. The CDR3, as DNA: TGTGCCAGCAAGGGGTGGGAGGGCCTCTCATCCTTT. It encodes CASKGWEGLSSF.

A single count supports this clone. The chain employs TRBV27 and TRBJ2-1; D is unresolved. Per the germline V gene, CDR1 is MNHEY and CDR2 is SMNVEV (reference sequence). The CDR3 has 16 residues. The germline V and J ends were trimmed by 5 bases and 0 bases, with 14 bases remaining between them. The CDR3 DNA follows: TGTGCCAGCAGTAGGGTCGGAGTCCCCTCCTACAATGAGCAGTTCTTC. Protein product: CASSRVGVPSYNEQFF.

The chain is built from TRBV15 and TRBJ1-2, with D perhaps TRBD1 (6 bases). V was trimmed by 5 bases and J by 3 bases, leaving 19 bases between them. The CDR3 spans 16 residues. Germline loops: CDR1 LNHNV, CDR2 YYDKDF (reference sequence). For the CDR3, the DNA is TGTGCCACCAGCCCTCGGGGGCCTGTCAGCCACTATGGCTACACCTTC. It is translated as CATSPRGPVSHYGYTF.

The V call is TRBV30, the J call TRBJ2-6, with 10 bases aligning to TRBD1. After removal of 3 bases from V and 0 bases from J, the junction contained 5 bases not matched to a gene. This CDR3 spans 17 amino acids. Germline-derived CDR1 and CDR2 are GTSNPN and SVGIG (reference sequence). CDR3: CAWSRRTGGSGANVLTF. The CDR3 region has the DNA TGTGCCTGGAGCAGGAGGACAGGGGGCTCTGGGGCCAACGTCCTGACTTTC.

This rearrangement joins TRBV2 to TRBJ1-4, with TRBD1 matching 7 bases. Losses at the gene ends were 6 bases for V and 0 bases for J; bases not matched to a gene: 1. The CDR3 runs to 14 residues. Per germline, CDR1 SNHLY and CDR2 FYNNEI. CDR3 sequence: CASSGQATNEKLFF. Written as DNA, the CDR3 is TGTGCCAGCAGCGGACAGGCAACTAATGAAAAACTGTTTTTT.

J is TRBJ2-1 and V is TRBV18, with TRBD1 identical over 8 bases. Germline assignment: CDR1 KGHSH and CDR2 LQKENI. With 0 bases clipped from V and 6 bases from J, the junction kept 7 bases outside the gene matches. The CDR3 is made up of 16 amino acids. The CDR3 here is CASSPPLTGGLNEQFF. CDR3 nucleotides: TGTGCCAGCTCACCACCGTTAACAGGGGGTCTCAATGAGCAGTTCTTC.

This chain links TRBV15 with TRBJ2-5; TRBD1 is a possible D gene (5 bases). The germline CDR1 and CDR2 sequences are LNHNV and YYDKDF (reference sequence). Deletions cut 1 base from V and 3 bases from J, with 12 bases between. The CDR3 is 15 amino acids. The CDR3 region is CATSRVGSGKETQYF. The CDR3 DNA is TGTGCCACCAGCAGAGTCGGATCAGGGAAAGAGACCCAGTACTTC.

The V and J genes are TRBV19 and TRBJ2-7; 11 positions match TRBD2. Germline V gives CDR1 LNHDA, CDR2 SQIVND (reference sequence). The CDR3 runs to 14 residues. Trimming took 4 bases from V and 3 from J; bases not matched to a gene: 2. The CDR3 spells CASSSSGRGYEQYF. CDR3 bases: TGTGCCAGTAGTAGTAGCGGGAGGGGCTACGAGCAGTACTTC.

The gene calls are TRBV28 and TRBJ2-7, with 9 nucleotides matching TRBD1. V was clipped by 2 bases and J by 3 bases; unmatched bases: 8. Germline lookup yields CDR1 MDHEN and CDR2 SYDVKM. The CDR3 is made up of 16 amino acids. CDR3 sequence reads: CASSLNLGQGVYEQYF. In nucleotides, the CDR3 is TGTGCCAGCAGTTTAAATCTGGGACAGGGCGTCTACGAGCAGTACTTC.

The CDR3 bases are TGTGCCAGCAGTCCCCCCAGCGGGATCTCCTACAATGAGCAGTTCTTC. Translated: CASSPPSGISYNEQFF. The chain employs TRBV28 and TRBJ2-1; TRBD2 agrees at 7 bases. The CDR3 has 16 amino acids. V lost 5 bases to trimming and J lost 0 bases; unmatched junction nucleotides: 7. The germline V gene encodes CDR1 MDHEN and CDR2 SYDVKM.

The V and J genes are TRBV16 and TRBJ2-7, with D unclear. CDR1 is KGHSY and CDR2 is FQNENV in the germline V gene. The germline V and J ends were trimmed by 4 bases and 2 bases, with 15 bases remaining between them. The length of the CDR3 is 15 residues. For the CDR3, the DNA is TGTGCCAGCAGCCCTACCCGGCGGTCGACCTACGAGCAGTACTTC. The encoded protein is CASSPTRRSTYEQYF.